The 5 T cell receptor beta chains below were found in one sample sequenced in a study of blood T cell repertoires in COVID-19. Sequencing used immunoSEQ multiplex PCR; TCRdb keeps in-frame clones, though not all of them. Of some 140,000 clones in the sample, roughly 77% are singletons; the top ten hold around 5%. Sequenced sample: peripheral blood. Source of these receptors: a woman in her seventies with COVID-19, enrolled during active disease.

The genes are TRBV27 and TRBJ2-6, with D maybe TRBD1 (5 bases). The CDR3 spans 15 residues. Trimming removed 6 bases from V and 0 bases from J, with 9 bases in between. Germline V lookup: CDR1 MNHEY, CDR2 SMNVEV (reference sequence). The CDR3: CASSSDSSGANVLTF. In DNA form, the CDR3 reads TGTGCCAGCAGCTCCGACAGCTCTGGGGCCAACGTCCTGACTTTC.

The V gene is TRBV11-3, the J gene TRBJ2-1, with 8 bases matching TRBD2. The CDR3 totals 17 residues. CDR1 and CDR2 (germline): SGHNT, YENEEA. V lost 1 base and J lost 7; bases outside the gene matches: 12. DNA of the CDR3: TGTGCCAGCAGCTTAGTGGTGGGACTAGGATCAGCTAATGAGCAGTTCTTC. Amino acids: CASSLVVGLGSANEQFF.

This sequence joins TRBV5-1 and TRBJ2-3; D gene unclear. Between the trimmed V and J ends, which lost 1 base and 6 bases, there was a span of 12 bases. CDR3 length: 14 amino acids. CDR1 SGHRS and CDR2 YFSETQ come from the germline V gene. The CDR3 spells CASSLSLGGDTQYF. CDR3 DNA: TGCGCCAGCAGCTTGTCTCTAGGTGGGGATACGCAGTATTTT.

This clone qualifies as medium-sized. The chain recombines TRBV20-1 with TRBJ1-5; possibly TRBD1 for D (5 bases). CDR3 length equals 13 residues. Deletions cut 3 bases from V and 4 bases from J, with 10 bases between. Germline CDR1 reads DFQATT; CDR2 reads SNEGSKA (reference sequence). This CDR3 is CSASPPGNQPQHF. The CDR3 DNA reads as TGCAGTGCTAGTCCGCCAGGGAATCAGCCCCAGCATTTT.

This clone was counted between two and nine times. This sequence joins TRBV28 and TRBJ1-6; 8 bases align to TRBD1. V lost 7 bases to trimming and J lost 0 bases; unmatched junction nucleotides: 5. Germline V gives CDR1 MDHEN, CDR2 SYDVKM. CDR3 size: 16 residues. The CDR3: CASNTGGSSYNSPLHF. CDR3 in DNA: TGTGCCAGCAACACAGGGGGGAGCTCCTATAATTCACCCCTCCACTTT.